The 21 T cell receptor beta chains reported below all come from one sample, sequenced in a study of a mutant IDH1 vaccine in newly diagnosed glioma. These receptors are not linked to any known antigen. Data came from immunoSEQ multiplex PCR; TCRdb stores just in-frame clones and leaves some out. Here the sample spans 50,000 to 70,000 clones, about 80% being singletons. As for time point: week 23, last vaccination. Each dose of the vaccine consisted of 300 ug of mutant IDH1 20-mer peptide, with topical imiquimod. Sequencing used PBMCs, obtained from a glioma patient whose treatment included an IDH1 peptide vaccine. These receptors all come from a man aged 18 to 30 with glioma.

The chain joins TRBV7-2 to TRBJ2-2; D may be TRBD2 (5 bases). The V and J ends lost 5 bases and 4 bases respectively, with 11 bases between them. CDR3 length: 14 amino acids. Germline V lookup: CDR1 SGHTA, CDR2 FQGNSA. The CDR3 loop reads CASSTTSVTGELFF. CDR3 sequence (DNA): TGTGCCAGCAGCACAACTAGTGTCACCGGGGAGCTGTTTTTT.

In its sample, this clone was seen once. The V and J genes are TRBV18 and TRBJ1-2, with 8 bases lining up with TRBD1. This CDR3 has 13 residues. J was trimmed by 10 bases and V by 2 bases; bases with no gene match: 6. Germline V gene data show CDR1 as KGHSH and CDR2 as LQKENI. Here the CDR3 DNA reads TGTGCCAGCTCACCAGGGGACAGGCGATTCTACACCTTC. This sequence encodes CASSPGDRRFYTF.

This chain connects TRBV7-2 to TRBJ1-1; possibly TRBD1 for D (6 bases). Trimming left V 0 bases short and J 0 bases short, with 11 bases between. The V gene's germline CDR1 is SGHTA and CDR2 FQGNSA. This CDR3 has 16 amino acids. The CDR3 nucleotides are TGTGCCAGCAGCTTAGCGGGGGGCCAGTTGAACACTGAAGCTTTCTTT. As protein: CASSLAGGQLNTEAFF.

The V and J genes are TRBV10-3 and TRBJ2-7; weak D call: TRBD1 (6 bases). The CDR3 has 15 amino acids. Germline lookup yields CDR1 ENHRY and CDR2 SYGVKD. V was pared by 2 bases and J by 2 bases, with 13 bases between. The CDR3 reads CAISEGGRGTYEQYF. Written as DNA, the CDR3 is TGTGCCATCAGTGAGGGGGGAAGGGGGACCTACGAGCAGTACTTC.

J is TRBJ1-4 and V is TRBV7-8; 10 nucleotides align to TRBD1. The CDR3 covers 15 residues. The V gene end was trimmed by 4 bases and the J gene end by 4 bases; junction bases not matched to a gene: 3. Germline CDR1 SGHVS, CDR2 FQNEAQ. CDR3 sequence: CASSSGTGVNEKLFF. As DNA, the CDR3 is TGTGCCAGCAGCTCGGGGACAGGGGTTAATGAAAAACTGTTTTTT.

The chain employs TRBV6-1 and TRBJ1-5, with TRBD1 identical over 9 bases. The CDR3 is 13 amino acids. Germline CDR1 MNHNS, CDR2 SASEGT. Trimming took 8 bases from V and 11 from J; bases not matched to a gene: 10. This CDR3 is CASGGQGVGAQHF. CDR3 bases: TGTGCCAGCGGGGGACAGGGTGTGGGAGCCCAGCATTTT.

This clone has a count of ten or more. The chain joins TRBV4-3 to TRBJ1-1; unclear D gene. The CDR3 is 14 residues long. V lost 3 bases, J lost 3 bases, and 11 bases lay in between. The germline V gene encodes CDR1 LGHNA and CDR2 YSLEER. The CDR3 loop is CASSQGGVDTEAFF. The CDR3 coding sequence is TGCGCCAGCAGCCAGGGCGGGGTTGACACTGAAGCTTTCTTT.

This clone was seen a single time. Written as DNA, the CDR3 is TGTGCCAGCAGCTTGGGGCTGCCTAGCGGGAGTCGGCGGACCGGGGAGCTGTTTTTT. It is translated as CASSLGLPSGSRRTGELFF. The V gene is TRBV7-9, the J gene TRBJ2-2; the match to TRBD2 covers 10 bases. V dropped 3 bases and J dropped 5; count of bases not matched to a gene: 15. The CDR3 extends over 19 amino acids. Germline-derived CDR1 and CDR2 are SEHNR and FQNEAQ (reference sequence). The full variable domain, its missing parts supplied by reference TRBV7-9 and TRBJ2-2, is DTGVSQNPRHKITKRGQNVTFRCDPISEHNRLYWYRQTLGQGPEFLTYFQNEAQLEKSRLLSDRFSAERPKGSFSTLEIQRTEQGDSAMYLCASSLGLPSGSRRTGELFFGEGSRLTVL.

This sequence joins TRBV7-6 and TRBJ2-5; D remains unclear. The CDR3 is 16 residues long. Trimming left V 4 bases short and J 1 base short, with 16 bases between. Per germline, CDR1 SGHVS and CDR2 FNYEAQ. The CDR3 spells CASSSLLDDPQETQYF. As DNA, the CDR3 is TGTGCCAGCAGCTCTCTTCTGGATGATCCCCAAGAGACCCAGTACTTC.

This clone was seen only a few times. The chain is built from TRBV15 and TRBJ1-1; D not certain. CDR1 is LNHNV and CDR2 is YYDKDF in the germline V gene (reference sequence). The CDR3 spans 15 residues. The germline V and J ends were trimmed by 0 bases and 1 base, with 9 bases remaining between them. CDR3 bases: TGTGCCACCAGCAGAGATAGATGGGGGAACACTGAAGCTTTCTTT. Translated: CATSRDRWGNTEAFF.

The rearrangement uses TRBV7-3 and TRBJ2-5, with no clear D. Germline CDR1 reads SGHTA; CDR2 reads FQGTGA. Trimming took 2 bases from V and 1 from J, leaving 14 bases between them. This CDR3 contains 16 residues. The CDR3 spells CASSLSRVDGQETQYF. As DNA, the CDR3 is TGTGCCAGCAGCTTATCTCGGGTGGACGGCCAAGAGACCCAGTACTTC.

The gene calls are TRBV21-1 and TRBJ1-5. TRBV21-1 is noted as a pseudogene. The CDR3 contains 15 residues. The CDR3 region is CASTMGGQGDQPQHF. CDR3 DNA sequence: TGTGCCAGCACAATGGGGGGGCAGGGCGATCAGCCCCAGCATTTT.

The V call is TRBV7-2, the J call TRBJ2-1; 7 bases are a match to TRBD2. The CDR3 is 14 amino acids. V was clipped by 2 bases and J by 12 bases; unmatched bases: 10. Germline lookup yields CDR1 SGHTA and CDR2 FQGNSA. This chain's CDR3 is CASSLPAGAIGQFF. As DNA, the CDR3 is TGTGCCAGCAGCTTACCCGCGGGAGCTATTGGGCAGTTCTTC.

V is TRBV7-9 and J is TRBJ2-2; D not certain. The V end was cut by 5 bases, the J end by 6 bases, with 7 bases between. Germline V gene sequence: CDR1 SEHNR, CDR2 FQNEAQ (reference sequence). The CDR3 has 12 residues. DNA of the CDR3: TGTGCCAGCAGCCCTCCCCCCGGGGAGCTGTTTTTT. Translated, it gives CASSPPPGELFF.

The chain links TRBV19 to TRBJ2-3, with 7 bases identical to TRBD1. V was pared by 6 bases and J by 5 bases, with 8 bases of the junction left unmatched. Germline lookup yields CDR1 LNHDA and CDR2 SQIVND (reference sequence). The CDR3 is 14 amino acids. The CDR3 coding sequence is TGTGCCAGTAGCGATAGGGGACAGAGAGATACGCAGTATTTT. It encodes CASSDRGQRDTQYF.

The chain couples TRBV6-5 to TRBJ2-3, with TRBD1 identical over 7 bases. The CDR3 runs to 15 residues. Trimming at V came to 6 bases and at J to 1 base, leaving 7 bases not matched to a gene. The germline V gene encodes CDR1 MNHEY and CDR2 SVGAGI. The CDR3 loop reads CASSRRQGGTDTQYF. The CDR3 DNA reads as TGTGCCAGCAGCCGAAGACAGGGCGGCACAGATACGCAGTATTTT.

V usage is TRBV10-3 and J usage is TRBJ2-7; 8 bases are shared with TRBD2. The CDR3 is 16 residues long. From germline, CDR1 is ENHRY and CDR2 SYGVKD. The trim removed 0 bases at V and 4 bases at J, leaving 8 bases unmatched. The CDR3 DNA follows: TGTGCCATCAGTGAGTCCGGGCTAGCGGGTGGTTACGAGCAGTACTTC. Amino acids: CAISESGLAGGYEQYF.

The chain combines TRBV7-6 with TRBJ1-4, with TRBD1 as a possible D gene (5 bases). CDR1 and CDR2 from the germline V gene are SGHVS and FNYEAQ. V was pared by 2 bases and J by 7 bases, with 14 bases between. This CDR3 has 15 residues. CDR3 residues: CASSLSEGSVEKLFF. Here the CDR3 DNA reads TGTGCCAGCAGCTTAAGTGAGGGGTCGGTTGAAAAACTGTTTTTT.

This chain links TRBV20-1 with TRBJ2-7, with D unresolved. CDR3 length equals 11 residues. V dropped 1 base and J dropped 4 bases, with 5 bases sitting between them. Germline CDR1 reads DFQATT; CDR2 reads SNEGSKA (reference sequence). CDR3 residues: CSARVRYEQYF. Here the CDR3 DNA reads TGCAGTGCTAGAGTGAGGTACGAGCAGTACTTC.

The chain has TRBV9 and TRBJ2-1; 9 bases match TRBD2. This CDR3 has 18 residues. Germline trimming cut 0 bases from V and 6 bases from J; bases unmatched to any gene: 13. The germline gives CDR1 SGDLS, CDR2 YYNGEE. The CDR3 here is CASSVARLAVSRVNEQFF. CDR3 bases: TGTGCCAGCAGCGTAGCACGACTAGCGGTGTCTCGGGTCAATGAGCAGTTCTTC.

This clone showed up just once. This sequence joins TRBV5-1 and TRBJ2-7, with D perhaps TRBD2 (5 bases). Germline CDR1 is SGHRS and CDR2 is YFSETQ. The CDR3 has 14 amino acids. Trimming removed 7 bases at V and 0 bases at J, with 14 bases between. This CDR3 reads CASESSGPSYEQYF. CDR3 DNA: TGCGCCAGCGAGTCCAGCGGTCCCTCCTACGAGCAGTACTTC.